Sequencing of this TCR beta chain was carried out in a study of blood T cell repertoires in COVID-19. As for the study in general: Sites in the United States, Italy and Spain provided acute and convalescent COVID-19 samples.

CDR1 is SGHRS and CDR2 is YFSETQ in the germline V gene. The CDR3 extends over 14 amino acids. The V and J ends lost 2 bases and 5 bases, in that order; junction bases with no gene match: 7. In the source study's methods: For nucleated cells, counts were estimated from reference gene primer amplification. TCRdb keeps only in-frame clones here, not all; method: immunoSEQ multiplex PCR. Clone size and V and J calls were adopted from that table, with D and trimming inferred from the DNA. The sample yields about 120,000 clones, 75% to 95% seen once. The sequencing input was peripheral blood. This clonotype originated in a human donor with active COVID-19. The donor label of this sample is uncertain. V is TRBV5-1 and J is TRBJ2-7; 7 bases line up with TRBD1. DNA of the CDR3: TGCGCCAGCAGCTTAATGACAGGGCCCCACGAGCAGTACTTC. Translating it yields CASSLMTGPHEQYF.